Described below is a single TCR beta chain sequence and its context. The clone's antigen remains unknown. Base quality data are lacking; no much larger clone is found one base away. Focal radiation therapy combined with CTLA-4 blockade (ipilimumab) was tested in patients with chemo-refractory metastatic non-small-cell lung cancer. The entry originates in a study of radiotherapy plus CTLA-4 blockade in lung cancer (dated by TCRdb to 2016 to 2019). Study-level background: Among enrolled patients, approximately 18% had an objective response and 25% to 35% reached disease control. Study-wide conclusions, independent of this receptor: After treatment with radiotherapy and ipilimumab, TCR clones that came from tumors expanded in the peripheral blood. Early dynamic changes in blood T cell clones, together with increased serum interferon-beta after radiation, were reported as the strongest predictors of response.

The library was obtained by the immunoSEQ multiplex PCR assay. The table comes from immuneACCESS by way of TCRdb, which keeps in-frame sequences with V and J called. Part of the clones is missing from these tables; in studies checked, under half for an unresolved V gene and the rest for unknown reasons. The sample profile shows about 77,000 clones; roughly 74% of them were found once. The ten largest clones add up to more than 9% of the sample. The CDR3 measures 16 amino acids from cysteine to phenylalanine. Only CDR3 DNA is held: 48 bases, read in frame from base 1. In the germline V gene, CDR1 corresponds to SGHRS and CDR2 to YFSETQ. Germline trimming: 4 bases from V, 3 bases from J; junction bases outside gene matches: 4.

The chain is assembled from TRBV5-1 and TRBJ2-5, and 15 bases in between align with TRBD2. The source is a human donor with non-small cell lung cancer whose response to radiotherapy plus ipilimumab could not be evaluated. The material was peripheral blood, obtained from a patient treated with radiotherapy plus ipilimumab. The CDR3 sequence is CASSPGTSGGKETQYF. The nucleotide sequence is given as TGCGCCAGCAGCCCCGGGACTAGCGGGGGGAAAGAGACCCAGTACTTC.